Listed here are 26 T cell receptor beta chains from one sample, sequenced in a study of cytomegalovirus exposure and HLA in healthy donors. Researchers ran the PCR with 60 Vbeta and 13 Jbeta primers. The data were produced by immunoSEQ multiplex PCR, yet TCRdb's version contains in-frame clones alone and is incomplete. The sample includes some 140,000 clones, roughly 70% of them seen just once. What was sequenced was PBMCs. The receptors here all came from a man aged 25 to 45 in good health and CMV-seronegative.

This clone was seen a few times. CDR3 DNA sequence: TGTGCCAGCAGCTGGGGACAGGGGGTACTGAACACTGAAGCTTTCTTT. Translating it yields CASSWGQGVLNTEAFF. The genes are TRBV7-9 and TRBJ1-1; 11 bases line up with TRBD1. Trimming at V came to 4 bases and at J to 0 bases, leaving 4 bases not matched to a gene. This CDR3 spans 16 amino acids. Germline-derived CDR1 and CDR2 are SEHNR and FQNEAQ (reference sequence).

The chain is built from TRBV28 and TRBJ1-5, with 7 nucleotides matching TRBD1. Per germline, CDR1 MDHEN and CDR2 SYDVKM. V gave up 5 bases and J gave up 4 bases; unmatched junction bases: 8. The CDR3 totals 15 residues. The CDR3 DNA follows: TGTGCCAGCAGTGGTGGAGACAGGGAGAATCAGCCCCAGCATTTT. Residues: CASSGGDRENQPQHF.

V gene TRBV4-2 combines with J gene TRBJ1-2; D possibly corresponds to TRBD1 (6 bases). Trimming removed 4 bases at V and 4 bases at J, with 10 bases between. This CDR3 spans 13 amino acids. CDR1 and CDR2 (germline): LGHNA, YNFKEQ. The CDR3 nucleotides are TGTGCCAGCAGCCGTATGGGGGCCTATGGCTACACCTTC. Amino acids: CASSRMGAYGYTF.

Of note for this clone: Additional DNA sequences in this sample encode the identical CDR3. The chain employs TRBV7-2 and TRBJ1-1; D perhaps matches TRBD1 (5 bases). Per the germline V gene, CDR1 is SGHTA and CDR2 is FQGNSA. The CDR3 is 13 amino acids. V dropped 0 bases and J dropped 5 bases, with 7 bases sitting between them. The CDR3 loop is CASSLARGTEAFF. Written as DNA, the CDR3 is TGTGCCAGCAGCTTAGCGCGGGGGACTGAAGCTTTCTTT.

The chain carries TRBV27 and TRBJ1-6, with D hard to call. V dropped 5 bases and J dropped 10 bases, with 15 bases sitting between them. Germline V CDR1 and CDR2: MNHEY, SMNVEV (reference sequence). The CDR3 is 14 amino acids. The CDR3 bases are TGTGCCAGCAGTGGGAGGGAACGGAGCTCACCCCTCCACTTT. It is translated as CASSGRERSSPLHF.

The CDR3 loop is CAIGRLESGYTF. In DNA form, the CDR3 reads TGTGCCATCGGGCGTCTTGAGTCTGGCTACACCTTC. This chain joins TRBV10-3 and TRBJ1-2; D unclear. The CDR3 runs to 12 residues. With 8 bases removed from V and 7 bases from J, the gap between germline ends came to 14 bases. Germline-derived CDR1 and CDR2 are ENHRY and SYGVKD.

This clone was detected once. The chain carries TRBV5-1 and TRBJ2-7; a weak D match, TRBD2 (5 bases). The CDR3 has 14 residues. The germline V gene has CDR1 SGHRS and CDR2 YFSETQ. Trimming cost V 2 bases and J 4 bases, with 13 bases left between them. CDR3 coding DNA: TGCGCCAGCAGCTTCCAGTTGGGAGATTACGAGCAGTACTTC. Translation: CASSFQLGDYEQYF.

The chain uses TRBV28 and TRBJ1-5; TRBD1 is a possible D gene (6 bases). Germline V gene data show CDR1 as MDHEN and CDR2 as SYDVKM. This CDR3 region has 14 residues. V dropped 8 bases and J dropped 5 bases, with 16 bases sitting between them. CDR3 region: CASYSQQGDQPQHF. CDR3 coding DNA: TGTGCCAGCTACTCACAACAGGGCGATCAGCCCCAGCATTTT.

This clone was seen a few times. The V and J genes are TRBV7-2 and TRBJ2-2; 9 nucleotides line up with TRBD1. The CDR3 length is 15 residues. Germline V gene sequence: CDR1 SGHTA, CDR2 FQGNSA. With 5 bases clipped from V and 4 bases from J, the junction kept 5 bases outside the gene matches. The CDR3 sequence is CASSPPGQGTGELFF. In DNA, the CDR3 is TGTGCCAGCAGCCCGCCGGGACAGGGCACCGGGGAGCTGTTTTTT.

The chain employs TRBV19 and TRBJ2-7, with TRBD1 identical over 7 bases. This CDR3 spans 16 amino acids. Germline-derived CDR1 and CDR2 are LNHDA and SQIVND (reference sequence). After removal of 0 bases from V and 5 bases from J, the junction contained 10 bases not matched to a gene. CDR3: CASSIDQRGRIDEQYF. CDR3 nucleotide sequence: TGTGCCAGTAGTATAGATCAGAGGGGGCGCATCGACGAGCAGTACTTC.

The chain is built from TRBV29-1 and TRBJ2-1; 8 bases map to TRBD1. Unmatched junction bases numbered 6, after V lost 0 bases and J lost 2 bases. This CDR3 has 16 amino acids. Germline V gene data show CDR1 as SQVTM and CDR2 as ANQGSEA. The CDR3 bases are TGCAGCGTTGAAGAGGCAGGGGGCATAACCTACAATGAGCAGTTCTTC. As protein: CSVEEAGGITYNEQFF.

This chain joins TRBV6-6 and TRBJ1-1, with 9 nucleotides matching TRBD1. CDR1 MNHNY and CDR2 SVGAGI come from the germline V gene (reference sequence). Germline trimming cut 2 bases from V and 5 bases from J; bases unmatched to any gene: 3. The CDR3 totals 14 residues. The CDR3 reads CASSYTGGRTEAFF. The DNA for the CDR3 is TGTGCCAGCAGTTACACAGGGGGCCGGACTGAAGCTTTCTTT.

The V call is TRBV15, the J call TRBJ1-2, with 8 bases identical to TRBD1. This CDR3 comprises 16 residues. Per germline, CDR1 LNHNV and CDR2 YYDKDF (reference sequence). With V trimmed by 0 bases and J by 2 bases, 5 bases remained unmatched. The CDR3 DNA reads as TGTGCCACCAGCAGAGATCGGACAGGGTTGAACTATGGCTACACCTTC. Its protein product is CATSRDRTGLNYGYTF.

The chain combines TRBV7-2 with TRBJ2-3; unclear D gene. V lost 3 bases to trimming and J lost 6 bases, with 7 bases between them. CDR3 length equals 12 residues. Germline V gene sequence: CDR1 SGHTA, CDR2 FQGNSA. The CDR3 is CASSLRLDTQYF. CDR3 nucleotide sequence: TGTGCCAGCAGCTTGCGGTTGGATACGCAGTATTTT.

J is TRBJ1-2 and V is TRBV13; no clear D gene. The CDR3 contains 16 residues. Between the trimmed V and J ends, which lost 1 base and 3 bases, there was a span of 15 bases. The germline gives CDR1 PRHDT, CDR2 FYEKMQ (reference sequence). The CDR3 is CASSLEGSDDYYGYTF. The CDR3 bases are TGTGCCAGCAGCTTAGAAGGCAGCGACGACTACTATGGCTACACCTTC.

The genes are TRBV29-1 and TRBJ2-1, with D perhaps matching TRBD2 (6 bases). V lost 0 bases and J lost 6, with 12 bases in between. CDR3 length equals 14 residues. Germline CDR1 and CDR2: SQVTM and ANQGSEA. CDR3 nucleotide sequence: TGCAGCGTTGAAGATGAACAGACTAGCAATGAGCAGTTCTTC. Its translation is CSVEDEQTSNEQFF.

The V gene is TRBV9, the J gene TRBJ1-4, with TRBD1 matching 9 bases. CDR3 length: 16 residues. The J segment lost 7 bases and the V segment lost 4 bases, leaving 11 bases of the junction unmatched. Germline assignment: CDR1 SGDLS and CDR2 YYNGEE. The CDR3 region is CASSTPGTGLSEKLFF. The DNA of the CDR3 is TGTGCCAGCAGCACCCCCGGGACAGGGTTGAGTGAAAAACTGTTTTTT.

V gene TRBV9 combines with J gene TRBJ2-1; the D gene is possibly TRBD2 (7 bases). The V end lost 3 bases, the J end lost 6 bases, and 19 bases lay between the germline ends. From germline, CDR1 is SGDLS and CDR2 YYNGEE. The CDR3 covers 16 residues. The chain's CDR3 is CASSGSVGGPSNEQFF. CDR3 DNA: TGTGCCAGCAGCGGATCGGTCGGGGGGCCCTCCAATGAGCAGTTCTTC.

The chain combines TRBV9 with TRBJ2-1; 9 bases agree with TRBD1. In germline, CDR1 is SGDLS, CDR2 YYNGEE. V shed 3 bases and J 5 bases; nucleotides not matched to a gene: 12. CDR3 length: 17 residues. DNA for the CDR3: TGTGCCAGCAGCGGAAACTGGGACAGGGTTCTTGACAATGAGCAGTTCTTC. Its protein product is CASSGNWDRVLDNEQFF.

The V gene is TRBV7-8, the J gene TRBJ1-1, with a tentative D call TRBD1 (5 bases). Trimming cost V 1 base and J 11 bases, with 17 bases left between them. Germline assignment: CDR1 SGHVS and CDR2 FQNEAQ. The CDR3 runs 14 residues. CDR3 sequence: CASSLEVTGPRAFF. In nucleotides, the CDR3 is TGTGCCAGCAGCTTAGAAGTTACAGGTCCCCGGGCTTTCTTT.

The chain employs TRBV7-2 and TRBJ1-1, with 8 nucleotides matching TRBD1. The CDR3 is 14 amino acids. V was pared by 5 bases and J by 4 bases, with 6 bases of the junction left unmatched. Germline-derived CDR1 and CDR2 are SGHTA and FQGNSA. The CDR3: CASSPPGGRTEAFF. The CDR3, as DNA: TGTGCCAGCAGCCCCCCAGGGGGCCGCACTGAAGCTTTCTTT.

This clone was seen a handful of times. The chain combines TRBV23-1 with TRBJ2-1; TRBD1 is a possible D gene (6 bases). TRBV23-1 qualifies as an ORF whose function is uncertain. The CDR3 runs 20 residues. The V and J ends lost 0 bases and 12 bases respectively, with 33 bases between them. As DNA, the CDR3 is TGCGCCAGCAGTCAATCGCTAGCCCGTCGGTCGTCGGGACAAGGGGATGGGCAGTTCTTC. Translation: CASSQSLARRSSGQGDGQFF.

This rearrangement joins TRBV6-4 to TRBJ2-3, with 9 bases identical to TRBD2. Germline V lookup: CDR1 MRHNA, CDR2 SNTAGT. V dropped 3 bases and J dropped 7; count of bases not matched to a gene: 8. This CDR3 is 15 amino acids long. The CDR3 reads CASSETSGGINTQYF. The CDR3 DNA is TGTGCCAGCAGTGAAACCAGCGGGGGGATCAATACGCAGTATTTT.

The chain uses TRBV5-5 and TRBJ2-1; 10 nucleotides align to TRBD1. The germline V gene has CDR1 SGHKS and CDR2 YYEKEE (reference sequence). The CDR3 contains 16 residues. J was trimmed by 9 bases and V by 4 bases; bases with no gene match: 13. CDR3 in DNA: TGTGCCAGCAGCCCTGGGCGGACAGGGGGAAGGAGTGAGCAGTTCTTC. It codes for CASSPGRTGGRSEQFF.

This clone came up a few times. The J gene is TRBJ2-7, the V gene TRBV5-4; tentatively, D is TRBD2 (5 bases). The V gene lost 4 bases and the J gene lost 5 bases, with 22 bases spanning the gap. This CDR3 has 16 amino acids. Germline V lookup: CDR1 SGHNT, CDR2 YYREEE (reference sequence). The CDR3 spells CASSRPAGVGPHEQYF. As DNA, the CDR3 is TGTGCCAGCAGCAGACCGGCGGGCGTAGGACCCCACGAGCAGTACTTC.

In its sample, this clone was seen a few times. The rearrangement links TRBV13 to TRBJ2-7; 9 positions agree with TRBD1. Germline CDR1 is PRHDT and CDR2 is FYEKMQ (reference sequence). Trimming took 0 bases from V and 5 from J; bases not matched to a gene: 5. This CDR3 has 15 amino acids. CDR3 protein: CASSLGRTGEDEQYF. DNA of the CDR3: TGTGCCAGCAGCTTAGGGAGGACAGGGGAGGACGAGCAGTACTTC.